The entry below gives a single TCR beta chain sequence along with its context. Germline values: CDR1 LGHNT, CDR2 FRNRAP. This CDR3 spans 16 amino acids. V was pared by 1 base and J by 3 bases, with 2 bases of the junction left unmatched. The sample originates from a study of blood T cell repertoires in COVID-19. Study details: Some COVID-19 samples were acute and others convalescent; all came from the United States, Italy and Spain. From T cells, B-cell-depleted T cells, or PBMCs came the material, which was cDNA or gDNA.

How the authors handled the data: Amplification of reference gene primers was used by the study to estimate nucleated cell counts. Method: immunoSEQ multiplex PCR; TCRdb's copy keeps in-frame clones and lacks some. V and J calls and clone size follow that table, whereas D and trimming were derived from the DNA. The sample lists 35,000 to 45,000 clones, 79% occurring once. The chain couples TRBV12-5 to TRBJ2-3; 12 positions match TRBD2. The sample taken for sequencing was peripheral blood. This TCR was recovered from a man aged 70-80 years with acute or convalescent COVID-19. The CDR3, as DNA: TGTGCTAGTGGTTTGGGCACTAGCGGGAGGACAGATACGCAGTATTTT. This translates into CASGLGTSGRTDTQYF.